Reported below is one T cell receptor (beta chain). In germline, CDR1 is MNHNS, CDR2 SASEGT. V dropped 1 base and J dropped 2; count of bases not matched to a gene: 5. CDR3 size: 16 residues. Each CDR3 protein gets one entry after TCRdb re-called the RT-PCR reads with MiXCR. The sample consists of hundreds of thousands of distinct CDR3 sequences, 14% of them appearing once. The sequencing input was memory CD4+ T cells from blood. The genes are TRBV6-1 and TRBJ2-1, with 7 bases identical to TRBD2. The receptor comes from a female donor in good health, serving as a healthy control. CDR3 region: CASSEVSGITYNEQFF. Written as DNA, the CDR3 is TGTGCCAGCAGTGAAGTCAGCGGGATCACCTACAATGAGCAGTTCTTC.